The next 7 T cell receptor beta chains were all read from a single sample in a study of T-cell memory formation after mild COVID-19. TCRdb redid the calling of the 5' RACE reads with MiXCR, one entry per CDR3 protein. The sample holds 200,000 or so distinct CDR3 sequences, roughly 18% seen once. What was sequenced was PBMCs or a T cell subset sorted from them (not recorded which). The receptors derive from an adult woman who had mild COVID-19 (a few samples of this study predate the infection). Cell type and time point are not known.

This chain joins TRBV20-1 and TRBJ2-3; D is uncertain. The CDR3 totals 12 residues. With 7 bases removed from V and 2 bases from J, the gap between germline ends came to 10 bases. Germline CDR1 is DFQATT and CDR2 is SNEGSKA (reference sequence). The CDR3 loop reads CSVGSFTDTQYF. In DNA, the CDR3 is TGCAGTGTTGGCAGCTTCACAGATACGCAGTATTTT.

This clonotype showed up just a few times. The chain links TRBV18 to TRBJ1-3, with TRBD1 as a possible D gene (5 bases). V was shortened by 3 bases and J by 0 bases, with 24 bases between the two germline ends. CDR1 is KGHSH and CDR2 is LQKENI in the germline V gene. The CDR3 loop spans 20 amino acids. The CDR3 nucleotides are TGTGCCAGCTCACCGACGGGAACAGGCCTATCAAAAGGCTCTGGAAACACCATATATTTT. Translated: CASSPTGTGLSKGSGNTIYF.

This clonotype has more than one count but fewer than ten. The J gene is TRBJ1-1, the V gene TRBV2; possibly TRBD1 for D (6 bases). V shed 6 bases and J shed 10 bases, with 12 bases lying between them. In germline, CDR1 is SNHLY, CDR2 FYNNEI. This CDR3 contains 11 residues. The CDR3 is CASSLGGGAFF. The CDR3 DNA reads TGTGCCAGCAGCCTAGGGGGGGGAGCTTTCTTT.

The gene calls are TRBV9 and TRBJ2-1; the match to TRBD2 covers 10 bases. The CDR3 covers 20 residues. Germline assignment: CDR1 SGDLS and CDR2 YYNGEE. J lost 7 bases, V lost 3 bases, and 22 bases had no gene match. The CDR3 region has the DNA TGTGCCAGCAGCGCGCACGGGGACAAAATAGCGGGGGGCCCGATAAATGAGCAGTTCTTC. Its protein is CASSAHGDKIAGGPINEQFF.

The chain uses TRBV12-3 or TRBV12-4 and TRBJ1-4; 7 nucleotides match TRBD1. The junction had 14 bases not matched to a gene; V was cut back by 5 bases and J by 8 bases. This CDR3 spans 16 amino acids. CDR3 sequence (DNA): TGTGCCAGCAGTGTCCTTGACAGGGAGGGTAGAGAAAAACTGTTTTTT. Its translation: CASSVLDREGREKLFF.

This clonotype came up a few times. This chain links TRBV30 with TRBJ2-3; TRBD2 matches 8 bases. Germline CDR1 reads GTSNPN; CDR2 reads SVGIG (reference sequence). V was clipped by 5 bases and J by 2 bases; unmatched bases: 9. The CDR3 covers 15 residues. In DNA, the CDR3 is TGTGCCTGGTTGGCGAAGCGGGGGAACACAGATACGCAGTATTTT. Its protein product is CAWLAKRGNTDTQYF.

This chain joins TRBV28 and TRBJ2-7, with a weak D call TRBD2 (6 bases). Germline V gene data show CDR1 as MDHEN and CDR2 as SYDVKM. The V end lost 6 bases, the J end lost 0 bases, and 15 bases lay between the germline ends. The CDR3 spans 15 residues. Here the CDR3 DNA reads TGTGCCAGCAGCCCGGGGGAGTTTAGCTCCTACGAGCAGTACTTC. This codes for CASSPGEFSSYEQYF.